The 23 T cell receptor beta chains below come from one sample, sequenced in a study of post-analysis software for immune sequencing data. Study-level points and caveats: A handful of TRBV segments were significantly more frequent in patients than in controls. TRBV5-6, TRBV5-1 and TRBV20-1 were among these segments.

Each TCR beta cDNA library carried unique molecular identifiers. MiXCR was run by TCRdb on the PCR reads, yielding one entry per CDR3 protein. The sample has 250,000 to 300,000 distinct CDR3 sequences; 36% are singletons. These TCRs are of unknown antigen specificity. Sequenced sample: blood. The receptor set was obtained from a girl aged 10-17 years with multiple sclerosis.

This clonotype was found many times. The gene calls are TRBV5-1 and TRBJ2-1; 12 nucleotides match TRBD2. Germline CDR1 is SGHRS and CDR2 is YFSETQ. The junction had 6 bases not matched to a gene; V was cut back by 0 bases and J by 8 bases. The CDR3 extends over 16 amino acids. CDR3 region: CASSLGLAGGSHEQFF. CDR3 nucleotide sequence: TGCGCCAGCAGCTTGGGCCTAGCGGGGGGGTCCCATGAGCAGTTCTTC.

Many counts were recorded for this clonotype. In nucleotides, the CDR3 is TGTGCCAGCAGCCAAGGAACAAGCTCCTATAATTCACCCCTCCACTTT. Translating it yields CASSQGTSSYNSPLHF. The chain uses TRBV3-1 and TRBJ1-6; no firm D call. Trimming removed 1 base from V and 0 bases from J, with 7 bases in between. The CDR3 covers 16 residues. From germline, CDR1 is LGHDT and CDR2 YNNKEL (reference sequence). The full variable domain, its missing parts supplied by reference TRBV3-1 and TRBJ1-6, is DTAVSQTPKYLVTQMGNDKSIKCEQNLGHDTMYWYKQDSKKFLKIMFSYNNKELIINETVPNRFSPKSPDKAHLNLHINSLELGDSAVYFCASSQGTSSYNSPLHFGNGTRLTVT.

Ten or more counts support this clonotype. The rearrangement joins TRBV7-3 to TRBJ2-1, with no clear D. Germline loops: CDR1 SGHTA, CDR2 FQGTGA. The CDR3 totals 11 residues. V dropped 4 bases and J dropped 12 bases, with 10 bases sitting between them. The CDR3 here is CASSSGWGQFF. For the CDR3, the DNA is TGTGCCAGCAGCTCAGGATGGGGGCAGTTCTTC.

V usage is TRBV5-1 and J usage is TRBJ2-1; D is possibly TRBD2 (5 bases). The germline gives CDR1 SGHRS, CDR2 YFSETQ. Trimming took off 1 base at V and 5 bases at J, with 10 bases between the two ends. This CDR3 contains 14 residues. The CDR3 loop reads CASSLWEQNNEQFF. The CDR3 DNA reads as TGCGCCAGCAGCTTGTGGGAGCAGAACAATGAGCAGTTCTTC.

The V call is TRBV5-6, the J call TRBJ2-2; TRBD2 aligns across 11 bases. The CDR3 length is 19 residues. After removal of 1 base from V and 0 bases from J, the junction contained 8 bases not matched to a gene. Germline CDR1 is SGHDT and CDR2 is YYEEEE. CDR3 loop: CASSLWGGLAGPNTGELFF. CDR3 DNA sequence: TGTGCCAGCAGCTTGTGGGGTGGACTAGCGGGTCCGAACACCGGGGAGCTGTTTTTT. Filled out from reference TRBV5-6 and TRBJ2-2, the complete variable domain reads DAGVTQSPTHLIKTRGQQVTLRCSPKSGHDTVSWYQQALGQGPQFIFQYYEEEERQRGNFPDRFSGHQFPNYSSELNVNALLLGDSALYLCASSLWGGLAGPNTGELFFGEGSRLTVL.

A few counts support this clonotype. This chain uses TRBV12-3 or TRBV12-4 with TRBJ2-7; D might be TRBD1 or TRBD2, each matching 5 bases. The CDR3 length is 13 residues. The germline V and J ends were trimmed by 4 bases and 3 bases, with 10 bases remaining between them. Here the CDR3 reads CASSSGTVYEQYF. For the CDR3, the DNA is TGTGCCAGCAGTTCCGGGACCGTCTACGAGCAGTACTTC.

The rearrangement links TRBV5-1 to TRBJ1-5; maybe TRBD1 (5 bases). Germline lookup yields CDR1 SGHRS and CDR2 YFSETQ. Trimming left V 3 bases short and J 1 base short, with 8 bases between. This CDR3 spans 14 amino acids. The CDR3 DNA reads as TGCGCCAGCAGCTGGGACGGGAGCAATCAGCCCCAGCATTTT. Its translation is CASSWDGSNQPQHF.

About this clonotype itself: It is likely a read error, because the conserved phenylalanine at the end of the CDR3 is missing. This chain links TRBV19 with TRBJ2-1; no clear D gene. Germline V lookup: CDR1 LNHDA, CDR2 SQIVND (reference sequence). V lost 5 bases to trimming and J lost 6 bases, with 5 bases between them. CDR3 size: 11 residues. CDR3 coding DNA: TGTGCCAGTAGTGTCTGCAATGAGCAGTTCTGC. Residues: CASSVCNEQFC.

This clonotype was counted at least ten times. This chain uses TRBV27 with TRBJ2-5; the match to TRBD2 covers 8 bases. CDR1 is MNHEY, CDR2 SMNVEV, per germline (reference sequence). CDR3 length: 14 residues. The V gene end was trimmed by 6 bases and the J gene end by 2 bases; junction bases not matched to a gene: 5. Here the CDR3 DNA reads TGTGCCAGCAGCGTAGCGGGAAGACAAGAGACCCAGTACTTC. It specifies CASSVAGRQETQYF.

In this sample, this clonotype turned up a few times. The chain has TRBV18 and TRBJ2-5; 13 bases are a match to TRBD2. V dropped 1 base and J dropped 1; count of bases not matched to a gene: 3. This CDR3 comprises 17 residues. Germline CDR1 KGHSH, CDR2 LQKENI. CDR3 protein: CASSPRGTSGTQETQYF. DNA for the CDR3: TGTGCCAGCTCACCACGGGGGACTAGCGGGACCCAAGAGACCCAGTACTTC.

This clonotype was seen many times. The rearrangement links TRBV5-5 to TRBJ2-1; 11 bases agree with TRBD2. There are 15 residues in the CDR3. CDR1 and CDR2 from the germline V gene are SGHKS and YYEKEE (reference sequence). Unmatched junction bases numbered 2, after V lost 1 base and J lost 5 bases. CDR3 region: CASSLFSGRDNEQFF. In DNA form, the CDR3 reads TGTGCCAGCAGCTTGTTTAGCGGGAGGGACAATGAGCAGTTCTTC.

The V call is TRBV12-3 or TRBV12-4, the J call TRBJ2-3; D gene unclear. The CDR3 runs to 14 residues. Between the trimmed V and J ends, which lost 3 bases and 1 base, there was a span of 8 bases. CDR3 sequence reads: CASSFRSGTDTQYF. The CDR3 DNA follows: TGTGCCAGCAGTTTTCGGAGCGGCACAGATACGCAGTATTTT.

This clonotype occurred a few times. Being one base from a much bigger clone, this may be a read error. CDR3 nucleotides: TGCAGGGCTAGTGTAGGAACAGATACGCAGTATTTT. Translated, it gives CRASVGTDTQYF. The chain recombines TRBV20-1 with TRBJ2-3; D ambiguous. The germline V gene encodes CDR1 DFQATT and CDR2 SNEGSKA (reference sequence). The CDR3 spans 12 residues.

This clonotype was counted a few times. The V and J genes are TRBV5-6 and TRBJ2-7; perhaps D is TRBD1 or TRBD2 (6 bases each). Germline V CDR1 and CDR2: SGHDT, YYEEEE. This CDR3 has 15 residues. The germline V and J ends were trimmed by 0 bases and 3 bases, with 13 bases remaining between them. CDR3 sequence: CASSLDREVGYEQYF. CDR3 nucleotides: TGTGCCAGCAGCTTGGACAGGGAGGTGGGCTACGAGCAGTACTTC.

This clonotype was seen just once. The chain employs TRBV5-1 and TRBJ2-3; the match to TRBD2 covers 14 bases. Germline V gives CDR1 SGHRS, CDR2 YFSETQ. The CDR3 length is 16 residues. V dropped 5 bases and J dropped 6; count of bases not matched to a gene: 8. The CDR3 coding sequence is TGCGCCAGCAGTTCCGGACTAGCGGGGGGTGTGGATACGCAGTATTTT. Its protein product is CASSSGLAGGVDTQYF.

The chain joins TRBV7-9 to TRBJ2-5; 9 bases agree with TRBD2. Germline lookup yields CDR1 SEHNR and CDR2 FQNEAQ (reference sequence). The V and J ends lost 5 bases and 3 bases, in that order; junction bases with no gene match: 10. The CDR3 runs to 16 residues. The CDR3, as DNA: TGTGCCAGCAGCGGCACTGAGACTAGCGGAAAAGAGACCCAGTACTTC. It encodes CASSGTETSGKETQYF.

The gene calls are TRBV5-1 and TRBJ2-7; TRBD1 agrees at 9 bases. Germline CDR1 reads SGHRS; CDR2 reads YFSETQ. Unmatched junction bases numbered 1, after V lost 0 bases and J lost 6 bases. This CDR3 is built from 13 residues. The CDR3, as DNA: TGCGCCAGCAGCTTGGGGACAGGGGCCGAGCAGTACTTC. Translated, it gives CASSLGTGAEQYF.

This chain's CDR3 is CASSQVGTYEQYF. The DNA of the CDR3 is TGCGCCAGCAGCCAAGTCGGAACCTACGAGCAGTACTTC. The chain joins TRBV4-1 to TRBJ2-7; D remains unclear. This CDR3 spans 13 amino acids. Germline-derived CDR1 and CDR2 are MGHRA and YSYEKL. Trimming took 1 base from V and 2 from J, leaving 6 bases between them.

In its sample, this clonotype was seen many times. J is TRBJ2-3 and V is TRBV2; possibly TRBD2 for D (6 bases). Germline V gene data show CDR1 as SNHLY and CDR2 as FYNNEI. V lost 6 bases and J lost 0, with 10 bases in between. The CDR3 contains 14 residues. CDR3 nucleotide sequence: TGTGCCAGCAGAAGCGGGTTAAGCACAGATACGCAGTATTTT. Translation gives CASRSGLSTDTQYF. Filled out from reference TRBV2 and TRBJ2-3, the complete variable domain reads EPEVTQTPSHQVTQMGQEVILRCVPISNHLYFYWYRQILGQKVEFLVSFYNNEISEKSEIFDDQFSVERPDGSNFTLKIRSTKLEDSAMYFCASRSGLSTDTQYFGPGTRLTVL.

This rearrangement joins TRBV27 to TRBJ2-7; maybe TRBD1 (5 bases). Trimming left V 6 bases short and J 1 base short, with 10 bases between. Germline V gene sequence: CDR1 MNHEY, CDR2 SMNVEV (reference sequence). The CDR3 is made up of 13 amino acids. The CDR3 DNA reads TGTGCCAGCAGAGGCAGGGCTTCCTACGAGCAGTACTTC. Translating it yields CASRGRASYEQYF.

This sequence joins TRBV29-1 and TRBJ2-7; D might be TRBD2 (6 bases). V was shortened by 4 bases and J by 0 bases, with 13 bases between the two germline ends. The germline gives CDR1 SQVTM, CDR2 ANQGSEA. This CDR3 contains 14 residues. This CDR3 reads CSVAGGVSSYEQYF. CDR3 nucleotides: TGCAGCGTTGCGGGCGGGGTTAGCTCCTACGAGCAGTACTTC.

V usage is TRBV4-2 and J usage is TRBJ2-3; 9 nucleotides agree with TRBD2. The CDR3 is 17 amino acids. V shed 2 bases and J 0 bases; nucleotides not matched to a gene: 6. CDR1 LGHNA and CDR2 YNFKEQ come from the germline V gene. The CDR3 region is CASSQKWTSVSTDTQYF. For the CDR3, the DNA is TGTGCCAGCAGCCAAAAGTGGACTAGCGTGAGCACAGATACGCAGTATTTT.

This clonotype was seen many times. The CDR3 is CASSSGTGSGGANVLTF. The CDR3 DNA is TGCGCCAGCAGCTCCGGGACAGGCTCGGGTGGGGCCAACGTCCTGACTTTC. The chain links TRBV5-1 to TRBJ2-6; TRBD1 agrees at 8 bases. Unmatched junction bases numbered 8, after V lost 3 bases and J lost 3 bases. This CDR3 region has 17 residues. Germline V gene lookup returns CDR1 SGHRS and CDR2 YFSETQ.